This record covers a single T cell receptor (beta chain). Antigen unknown. This sample is part of a study of CD8 T cells in Susac syndrome. General study results and limits: The study's TCR sequencing and HLA analysis covered a relatively small number of individuals, and the study acknowledged this.

The V end was cut by 0 bases, the J end by 3 bases, with 9 bases between. The V gene's germline CDR1 is LNHNV and CDR2 YYDKDF (reference sequence). The CDR3 consists of 14 residues. Patients with stable or active relapsing-remitting disease, all of them treatment-naive, made up the multiple sclerosis controls. TEMRA cells were FACS-enriched, and CD8+ and CD4+ T cells were isolated negatively. RNA amounts of about 0.5 to 1 ug underwent reverse transcription with random hexamers. TCRdb recomputed calls from the immunoSEQ multiplex PCR reads with MiXCR, one row per CDR3 protein. The profile covers under 550,000 distinct CDR3 sequences, with about 85% appearing a single time and 0.09% to 0.15% taken by the ten largest.

The sequencing sample was made of CD8+ T cells from PBMCs. This chain joins TRBV15 and TRBJ2-7, with D maybe TRBD1 (5 bases). The source of this sequence is a human donor with multiple sclerosis. The CDR3 reads CATSREHRSYEQYF. Here the CDR3 DNA reads TGTGCCACCAGCAGAGAGCACAGGAGCTACGAGCAGTACTTC.